This section outlines one TCR beta chain sequence together with its context. This record belongs to a study of radiotherapy plus CTLA-4 blockade in lung cancer. Study information: Objective responses arose in approximately 17% of patients, and approximately 28% experienced disease control.

Sequenced by immunoSEQ multiplex PCR; TCRdb stores in-frame clones only, minus some. The repertoire includes 90,000 to 150,000 clones, 78% of them detected once, and over 4% sits in the top ten. Focal radiation and CTLA-4 blockade (ipilimumab) were tested in chemo-refractory metastatic non-small-cell lung cancer patients. Trimming took 0 bases from V and 0 from J, leaving 9 bases between them. Germline-derived CDR1 and CDR2 are SGHRS and YFSETQ. This CDR3 spans 15 amino acids. The receptor was derived from a human donor with non-small cell lung cancer who had a partial response to radiotherapy plus ipilimumab. The genes are TRBV5-1 and TRBJ1-2, with D possibly matching TRBD1 (5 bases). The sequences come from peripheral blood, collected from a patient treated with radiotherapy plus ipilimumab. CDR3 in amino acids: CASSLGGGTNYGYTF. CDR3 in DNA: TGCGCCAGCAGCTTGGGCGGGGGTACTAACTATGGCTACACCTTC. Looking up the rest from reference TRBV5-1 and TRBJ1-2 gives the full variable domain: KAGVTQTPRYLIKTRGQQVTLSCSPISGHRSVSWYQQTPGQGLQFLFEYFSETQRNKGNFPGRFSGRQFSNSRSEMNVSTLELGDSALYLCASSLGGGTNYGYTFGSGTRLTVV.